A single sample is the source of the 15 T cell receptor beta chains below, sequenced in a study of blood T cell repertoires in COVID-19 (dated by TCRdb to about 2020). The receptor library was made with the immunoSEQ multiplex PCR assay. This is the immuneACCESS table as TCRdb keeps it, with only in-frame sequences that have V and J called. A part of the clones is gone; compared with another copy, unresolved V genes explain less than half, and the rest is unexplained. This sample holds about 200,000 clones; 88% were observed only once. Approximately 4% of the sample lies in the top ten. Source material: peripheral blood. The receptors derive from a human donor in a cohort sampled during active COVID-19.

Concerning this clone: At the DNA level, this CDR3 is encoded by other sequences in the same sample as well. The J gene is TRBJ2-1, the V gene TRBV18, with 12 bases lining up with TRBD2. The CDR3 is 13 amino acids. In germline, CDR1 is KGHSH, CDR2 LQKENI. V lost 3 bases to trimming and J lost 10 bases; unmatched junction nucleotides: 1. Here the CDR3 reads CASSPGLAGEQFF. In nucleotides, the CDR3 is TGTGCCAGCTCACCTGGACTAGCGGGAGAGCAGTTCTTC.

This clone was seen once. This chain links TRBV9 with TRBJ2-7, with TRBD2 matching 7 bases. CDR1 and CDR2 (germline): SGDLS, YYNGEE. The V segment lost 3 bases and the J segment 6 bases; nucleotides outside the gene matches: 15. This CDR3 spans 16 amino acids. The CDR3 protein is CASSAEPGTIRGEQYF. CDR3 nucleotides: TGTGCCAGCAGCGCAGAGCCCGGGACTATTCGAGGCGAGCAGTACTTC.

The chain has TRBV5-1 and TRBJ2-1; 7 nucleotides match TRBD2. Germline V gives CDR1 SGHRS, CDR2 YFSETQ. There are 15 residues in the CDR3. V was pared by 0 bases and J by 5 bases, with 5 bases of the junction left unmatched. CDR3 nucleotides: TGCGCCAGCAGCTTGGGCGCTAGCGGTAACAATGAGCAGTTCTTC. As protein: CASSLGASGNNEQFF.

This chain uses TRBV5-4 with TRBJ2-5; the match to TRBD2 covers 10 bases. The V gene's germline CDR1 is SGHNT and CDR2 YYREEE (reference sequence). V shed 4 bases, J shed 6 bases, and the junction held 12 bases outside the gene matches. The CDR3 totals 16 residues. CDR3 DNA sequence: TGTGCCAGCAGCCCGGTCCCTAGCGGGAGTGGAAAGACCCAGTACTTC. This codes for CASSPVPSGSGKTQYF.

This sequence joins TRBV5-1 and TRBJ1-2, with a tentative D call TRBD1 (6 bases). The CDR3 runs to 15 residues. The germline gives CDR1 SGHRS, CDR2 YFSETQ. V was shortened by 0 bases and J by 7 bases, with 16 bases between the two germline ends. CDR3 amino acids: CASSLDPGVDFGYTF. The CDR3 nucleotides read TGCGCCAGCAGCTTGGATCCAGGGGTGGACTTTGGCTACACCTTC.

CDR3 DNA sequence: TGTGCCAGCAGCGCCCGGGGGGCGATCACTGAAGCTTTCTTT. It is translated as CASSARGAITEAFF. This chain connects TRBV7-2 to TRBJ1-1, with D possibly TRBD1 on 6 matching bases. The CDR3 is made up of 14 amino acids. V was trimmed by 5 bases and J by 4 bases, leaving 14 bases between them. Germline V gene data show CDR1 as SGHTA and CDR2 as FQGNSA.

The chain has TRBV6-4 and TRBJ1-6; TRBD1 agrees at 8 bases. CDR3 length equals 14 residues. Germline loops: CDR1 MRHNA, CDR2 SNTAGT. V lost 6 bases to trimming and J lost 8 bases; unmatched junction nucleotides: 6. In nucleotides, the CDR3 is TGTGCCAGCAGCCCCGGACAGGGAGATTCACCCCTCCACTTT. Translated: CASSPGQGDSPLHF.

This chain links TRBV5-1 with TRBJ2-7, with 9 bases matching TRBD1. Losses at the gene ends were 0 bases for V and 2 bases for J; bases not matched to a gene: 6. This CDR3 is built from 16 residues. The germline V gene encodes CDR1 SGHRS and CDR2 YFSETQ. Here the CDR3 reads CASSLATGTGTYEQYF. The CDR3 coding sequence is TGCGCCAGCAGCTTGGCGACCGGGACAGGGACCTACGAGCAGTACTTC. The full variable domain, with the rest looked up from reference TRBV5-1 and TRBJ2-7, is KAGVTQTPRYLIKTRGQQVTLSCSPISGHRSVSWYQQTPGQGLQFLFEYFSETQRNKGNFPGRFSGRQFSNSRSEMNVSTLELGDSALYLCASSLATGTGTYEQYFGPGTRLTVT.

A few counts support this clone. The rearrangement uses TRBV5-6 and TRBJ2-2, with D maybe TRBD2 (6 bases). The CDR3 sequence is 15 residues long. The V gene's germline CDR1 is SGHDT and CDR2 YYEEEE. V was cut by 3 bases and J by 0 bases, with 9 bases left in between. For the CDR3, the DNA is TGTGCCAGCAGCTACGGGAGTTCGAACACCGGGGAGCTGTTTTTT. It yields the protein CASSYGSSNTGELFF. The full variable domain, rest sourced from reference TRBV5-6 and TRBJ2-2, is DAGVTQSPTHLIKTRGQQVTLRCSPKSGHDTVSWYQQALGQGPQFIFQYYEEEERQRGNFPDRFSGHQFPNYSSELNVNALLLGDSALYLCASSYGSSNTGELFFGEGSRLTVL.

CDR3: CASSLQQVNTDTQYF. As DNA, the CDR3 is TGTGCCAGCAGCTTACAACAGGTTAACACAGATACGCAGTATTTT. The genes are TRBV7-8 and TRBJ2-3; D possibly corresponds to TRBD1 (5 bases). Germline V gives CDR1 SGHVS, CDR2 FQNEAQ. The CDR3 contains 15 residues. The ends were cut back, 2 bases at V and 2 bases at J, with 11 bases in the middle.

This clone was observed once. V gene TRBV10-3 combines with J gene TRBJ2-2, with D possibly being TRBD1 (6 bases). The CDR3 totals 16 residues. Germline lookup yields CDR1 ENHRY and CDR2 SYGVKD. V shed 4 bases and J shed 6 bases, with 18 bases lying between them. The DNA of the CDR3 is TGTGCCATCAGTGCCCTTATACAGGGTATGGCCGGGGAGCTGTTTTTT. Its protein product is CAISALIQGMAGELFF.

This chain connects TRBV4-3 to TRBJ1-2; TRBD1 is a possible D gene (6 bases). The ends were cut back, 0 bases at V and 3 bases at J, with 14 bases in the middle. Germline assignment: CDR1 LGHNA and CDR2 YSLEER. The CDR3 consists of 16 residues. In nucleotides, the CDR3 is TGCGCCAGCAGCCAAGATGTGGACAGAGTCTACTATGGCTACACCTTC. Translated, it gives CASSQDVDRVYYGYTF.

The rearrangement joins TRBV15 to TRBJ1-3; D unresolved. There are 15 residues in the CDR3. Trimming stripped 3 bases from V and 0 bases from J, with 9 bases between. Germline CDR1 LNHNV, CDR2 YYDKDF (reference sequence). CDR3 bases: TGTGCCACCAGCAGTTTCGGGGACTCTGGAAACACCATATATTTT. It is translated as CATSSFGDSGNTIYF.

The V and J genes are TRBV10-3 and TRBJ1-4; D is ambiguous. The ends were cut back, 11 bases at V and 8 bases at J, with 21 bases in the middle. The V gene's germline CDR1 is ENHRY and CDR2 SYGVKD. The CDR3 totals 14 residues. Here the CDR3 DNA reads TGTGCCGTACGGCGTGGGCAACTTGAAGAAAAACTGTTTTTT. Amino acids: CAVRRGQLEEKLFF.

The J gene is TRBJ2-5, the V gene TRBV6-1, with a weak D call TRBD2 (6 bases). This CDR3 spans 14 amino acids. The V end was cut by 2 bases, the J end by 2 bases, with 9 bases between. Per the germline V gene, CDR1 is MNHNS and CDR2 is SASEGT. CDR3 loop: CASSELGGQETQYF. CDR3 bases: TGTGCCAGCAGTGAACTCGGGGGTCAAGAGACCCAGTACTTC.